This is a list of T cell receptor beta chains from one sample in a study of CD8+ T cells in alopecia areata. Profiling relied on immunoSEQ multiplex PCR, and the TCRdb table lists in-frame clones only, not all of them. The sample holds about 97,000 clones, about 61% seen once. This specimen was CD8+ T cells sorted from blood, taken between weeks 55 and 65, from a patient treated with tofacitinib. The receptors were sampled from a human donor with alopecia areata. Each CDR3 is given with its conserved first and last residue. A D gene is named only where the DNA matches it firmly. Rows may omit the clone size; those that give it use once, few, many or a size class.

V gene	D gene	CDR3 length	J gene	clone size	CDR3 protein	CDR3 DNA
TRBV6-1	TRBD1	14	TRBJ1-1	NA	CASRNPDRDTEAFF	TGTGCCAGCAGAAATCCGGACAGGGACACTGAAGCTTTCTTT
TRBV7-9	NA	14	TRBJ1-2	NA	CASSEPEGNYGYTF	TGTGCCAGCAGCGAGCCCGAGGGGAACTATGGCTACACCTTC
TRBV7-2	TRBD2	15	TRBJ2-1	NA	CASSSHSGDYNEQFF	TGTGCCAGCAGCTCCCATAGCGGGGATTACAATGAGCAGTTCTTC
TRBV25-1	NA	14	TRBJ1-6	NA	CASSGRGGFRALHF	TGTGCCAGCAGTGGCCGTGGGGGTTTTAGGGCCCTCCACTTT
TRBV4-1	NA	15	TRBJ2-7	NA	CASSQGVQVSYEQYF	TGCGCCAGCAGCCAGGGAGTGCAGGTGTCCTACGAGCAGTACTTC
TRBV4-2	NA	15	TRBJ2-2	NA	CASSQEAGYAGELFF	TGTGCCAGCAGCCAAGAGGCAGGGTACGCCGGGGAGCTGTTTTTT
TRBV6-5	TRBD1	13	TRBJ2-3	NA	CASGRRQGASQYF	TGTGCCAGCGGGAGGAGACAGGGGGCCTCGCAGTATTTT
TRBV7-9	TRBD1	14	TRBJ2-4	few	CASSATGWENIQYF	TGTGCCAGCAGCGCGACAGGGTGGGAAAACATTCAGTACTTC
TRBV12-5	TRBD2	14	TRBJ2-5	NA	CASGSGDFQETQYF	TGTGCTAGTGGGAGCGGGGACTTCCAAGAGACCCAGTACTTC
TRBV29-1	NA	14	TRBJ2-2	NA	CSVPDSSNTGELFF	TGCAGCGTCCCGGACAGCTCGAACACCGGGGAGCTGTTTTTT
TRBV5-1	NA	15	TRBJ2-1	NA	CASSPTPFFYNEQFF	TGCGCCAGCAGCCCTACCCCCTTCTTTTACAATGAGCAGTTCTTC
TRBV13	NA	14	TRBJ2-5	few	CASSSTDSQETQYF	TGTGCCAGCAGCAGCACGGACAGCCAAGAGACCCAGTACTTC
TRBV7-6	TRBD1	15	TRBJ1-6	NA	CASSLLWGDSSPLHF	TGTGCCAGCAGCTTACTTTGGGGGGACAGTTCACCCCTCCACTTT
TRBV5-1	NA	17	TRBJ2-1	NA	CASSFLSAGTPGNEQFF	TGCGCCAGCAGCTTTTTATCGGCGGGCACCCCTGGGAATGAGCAGTTCTTC
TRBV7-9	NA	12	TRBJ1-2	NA	CASSFRGEGYTF	TGTGCCAGCAGCTTTCGGGGGGAAGGCTACACCTTC
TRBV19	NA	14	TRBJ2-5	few	CASSIRGRQETQYF	TGTGCCAGTAGTATTCGGGGCAGACAAGAGACCCAGTACTTC
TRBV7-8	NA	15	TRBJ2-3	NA	CASSLAGSGPDTQYF	TGTGCCAGCAGCTTAGCGGGGTCGGGGCCAGATACGCAGTATTTT
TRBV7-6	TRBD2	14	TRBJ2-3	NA	CASSQSGGLDTQYF	TGTGCCAGCAGCCAGAGCGGGGGGCTTGATACGCAGTATTTT
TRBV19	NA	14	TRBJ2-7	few	CASSMGLTNYEQYF	TGTGCCAGTAGTATGGGTCTAACCAACTACGAGCAGTACTTC
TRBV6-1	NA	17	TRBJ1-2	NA	CASSDRGRGLPVYGYTF	TGTGCCAGCAGTGATCGGGGCCGGGGGCTCCCGGTCTATGGCTACACCTTC
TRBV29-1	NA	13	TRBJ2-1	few	CSVEAQGYNEQFF	TGCAGCGTTGAGGCCCAAGGTTACAATGAGCAGTTCTTC
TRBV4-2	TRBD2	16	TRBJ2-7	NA	CASSQETSGLVYEQYF	TGTGCCAGCAGCCAAGAGACTAGCGGACTCGTCTACGAGCAGTACTTC
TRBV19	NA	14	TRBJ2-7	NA	CASAAGAGTYEQYF	TGTGCCAGTGCCGCTGGGGCAGGGACCTACGAGCAGTACTTC
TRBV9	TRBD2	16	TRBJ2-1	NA	CASSVSSGVGYNEQFF	TGTGCCAGCAGCGTATCTAGCGGGGTCGGTTACAATGAGCAGTTCTTC
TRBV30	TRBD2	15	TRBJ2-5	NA	CAWRAGTSVRGTQYF	TGTGCCTGGAGAGCCGGGACTAGCGTGAGGGGGACCCAGTACTTC
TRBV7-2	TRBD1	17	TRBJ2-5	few	CASSPRGTGYPLETQYF	TGTGCCAGCAGCCCCCGAGGGACAGGCTACCCTCTAGAGACCCAGTACTTC
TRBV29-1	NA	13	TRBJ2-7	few	CSVVASTGYEQYF	TGCAGCGTTGTGGCCTCGACCGGCTACGAGCAGTACTTC
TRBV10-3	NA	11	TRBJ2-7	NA	CAISRSYEQYF	TGTGCCATCTCCAGGTCTTACGAGCAGTACTTC
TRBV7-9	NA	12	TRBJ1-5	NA	CASSFFNQPQHF	TGTGCCAGCAGCTTTTTCAATCAGCCCCAGCATTTT
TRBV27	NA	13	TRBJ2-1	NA	CASSLSGRNEQFF	TGTGCCAGCAGCCTCTCGGGCCGCAATGAGCAGTTCTTC
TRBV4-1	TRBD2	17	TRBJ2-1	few	CASSQKISGGSYNEQFF	TGCGCCAGCAGCCAGAAAATCAGCGGGGGCTCCTACAATGAGCAGTTCTTC
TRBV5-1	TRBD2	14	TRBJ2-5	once	CASSSGGAAETQYF	TGCGCCAGCAGCTCGGGAGGGGCAGCAGAGACCCAGTACTTC